This T cell receptor (beta chain) emerged from a study of cytomegalovirus exposure and HLA in healthy donors. Germline CDR1 reads SGHDT; CDR2 reads YYEEEE. Trimming cost V 1 base and J 3 bases; bases outside gene matches: 4. This CDR3 contains 16 residues. Use of 60 Vbeta and 13 Jbeta primers characterized the PCR. Clones were read by immunoSEQ multiplex PCR, and TCRdb kept only the in-frame ones, dropping some. The table shows around 120,000 clones, with about 79% occurring only once. The chain is built from TRBV5-6 and TRBJ2-1; 10 bases align to TRBD1. Sample: PBMCs. The TCR originated in a man aged 50 or older in good health and CMV-seronegative. Here the CDR3 reads CASSLKGQGFYNEQFF. The CDR3, as DNA: TGTGCCAGCAGCTTGAAGGGACAGGGGTTCTACAATGAGCAGTTCTTC.